Presented here are 20 T cell receptor beta chains from one specimen sequenced in a study of regulatory T cells in long-lasting Graves disease. Construction of the TCR beta libraries employed iRepertoire HTBI primers in conjunction with Arm-PCR of CDR3 regions. TCRdb reprocessed the multiplex PCR reads with MiXCR, giving one entry per CDR3 protein. The profile shows over 500,000 distinct CDR3 sequences, around 15% of them singletons. Time point: newly diagnosed GD, antithyroid drugs for less than 3 months. Extracted RNA from PBMCs served as the source of the TCR library. These data were likewise used in another study, on T cells in Graves' hyperthyroidism and ophthalmopathy.

This specimen was peripheral blood mononuclear cells (PBMCs), taken at new diagnosis, from a patient treated with antithyroid drugs. These receptors all come from a woman aged 30 to 39 with Graves disease.

This clonotype was seen many times. The rearrangement links TRBV28 to TRBJ1-5, with 8 bases aligning to TRBD1. The germline V gene has CDR1 MDHEN and CDR2 SYDVKM. CDR3 length: 19 residues. V gave up 1 base and J gave up 4 bases; unmatched junction bases: 15. Written as DNA, the CDR3 is TGTGCCAGCAGTTTATACAGAACTTCAGGGGGCGATGAAAATCAGCCCCAGCATTTT. Its protein is CASSLYRTSGGDENQPQHF.

Only a few counts were recorded for this clonotype. The chain employs TRBV2 and TRBJ1-5, with a tentative D call TRBD1 (6 bases). CDR1 is SNHLY and CDR2 is FYNNEI in the germline V gene. Trimming cost V 5 bases and J 3 bases, with 14 bases left between them. This CDR3 spans 15 amino acids. The CDR3 is CASSRAGVYNQPQHF. The CDR3 region has the DNA TGTGCCAGCAGTAGGGCAGGGGTTTACAATCAGCCCCAGCATTTT.

This clonotype was detected ten times or more. The V gene is TRBV28, the J gene TRBJ2-1, with D perhaps given as TRBD1 or TRBD2 (5 bases each). V shed 2 bases and J shed 8 bases, with 16 bases lying between them. The CDR3 is 15 amino acids. CDR1 is MDHEN, CDR2 SYDVKM, per germline. CDR3 coding DNA: TGTGCCAGCAGTTTAAGTACGAGGGGCTGGGATGAGCAGTTCTTC. Translated: CASSLSTRGWDEQFF. Complete variable domain (other parts from reference TRBV28 and TRBJ2-1): DVKVTQSSRYLVKRTGEKVFLECVQDMDHENMFWYRQDPGLGLRLIYFSYDVKMKEKGDIPEGYSVSREKKERFSLILESASTNQTSMYLCASSLSTRGWDEQFFGPGTRLTVL.

This clonotype appeared a few times. The gene calls are TRBV19 and TRBJ1-1; D gene ambiguous. This CDR3 comprises 13 residues. V was shortened by 4 bases and J by 3 bases, with 9 bases between the two germline ends. The V gene's germline CDR1 is LNHDA and CDR2 SQIVND (reference sequence). Here the CDR3 reads CASSNFGYTEAFF. CDR3 bases: TGTGCCAGTAGTAATTTTGGTTACACTGAAGCTTTCTTT.

About this clonotype: A much larger clone sits a single nucleotide away, making a read error possible. Given the absence of the conserved phenylalanine or tryptophan at the CDR3 end, a read error is likely. This chain joins TRBV7-9 and TRBJ1-1; 8 bases match TRBD1. The CDR3 spans 19 residues. After removal of 0 bases from V and 0 bases from J, the junction contained 12 bases not matched to a gene. Per germline, CDR1 SEHNR and CDR2 FQNEAQ (reference sequence). CDR3 bases: TGTGCCAGCAGCTTAGCGCTATCAGGGGGCGCTGGCTTGAACACTGAAGCTTTCCTT. It codes for CASSLALSGGAGLNTEAFL.

This clonotype came up a few times. J is TRBJ2-2 and V is TRBV9, with 7 bases fitting TRBD1. J gave up 0 bases and V 0 bases, and 8 bases lay outside the gene matches. Germline CDR1 reads SGDLS; CDR2 reads YYNGEE. The CDR3 runs to 18 residues. DNA of the CDR3: TGTGCCAGCAGCGTAGGTAGAGGGGGACAGTCGAACACCGGGGAGCTGTTTTTT. Its protein product is CASSVGRGGQSNTGELFF.

This clonotype was counted between two and nine times. The chain recombines TRBV5-1 with TRBJ2-1, with TRBD2 as a possible D gene (6 bases). The J call may be wrong; the DNA end is better matched by TRBJ2-5. CDR1 SGHRS and CDR2 YFSETQ come from the germline V gene. The CDR3 has 15 residues. CDR3 amino acids: CASSLGGGMSETQYF. The CDR3 DNA reads as TGCGCCAGCAGCTTGGGTGGCGGGATGAGTGAGACCCAGTACTTC.

In this sample, this clonotype turned up a few times. This chain joins TRBV7-2 and TRBJ1-3; the D is unclear. Trimming left V 1 base short and J 0 bases short, with 7 bases between. The CDR3 totals 15 residues. Germline V gene sequence: CDR1 SGHTA, CDR2 FQGNSA. The CDR3 protein is CASSLGRSSGNTIYF. CDR3 nucleotides: TGTGCCAGCAGCTTAGGGCGGAGCTCTGGAAACACCATATATTTT.

This clonotype was seen repeatedly, ten times or more. The chain has TRBV27 and TRBJ2-2; D is unresolved. CDR1 is MNHEY and CDR2 is SMNVEV in the germline V gene (reference sequence). Trimming cost V 2 bases and J 0 bases, with 10 bases left between them. The CDR3 contains 16 residues. CDR3 nucleotide sequence: TGTGCCAGCAGTTTAAGACTCCCCGCGAACACCGGGGAGCTGTTTTTT. It codes for CASSLRLPANTGELFF.

This clonotype was seen many times. The chain uses TRBV3-1 and TRBJ2-5; possibly TRBD1 or TRBD2 for D (5 bases each). Germline V gene lookup returns CDR1 LGHDT and CDR2 YNNKEL (reference sequence). V dropped 1 base and J dropped 5 bases, with 11 bases sitting between them. The CDR3 contains 14 residues. This chain's CDR3 is CASSQVSGAETQYF. The DNA of the CDR3 is TGTGCCAGCAGCCAAGTTTCCGGGGCGGAGACCCAGTACTTC.

The CDR3 is CASRNTRGVNTEAFF. The CDR3 DNA is TGCGCCAGCAGAAATACAAGAGGGGTGAACACTGAAGCTTTCTTT. The V call is TRBV10-2, the J call TRBJ1-1, with D possibly being TRBD1 (5 bases). Trimming left V 6 bases short and J 0 bases short, with 14 bases between. Looked up from germline, CDR1 is WSHSY and CDR2 is SAAADI. This CDR3 is built from 15 residues.

The CDR3 coding sequence is TGTGCCAGTAGTATCGGGAGTTCTCGAACTAGCGGATACGAGCAGTACTTC. Protein: CASSIGSSRTSGYEQYF. The chain couples TRBV19 to TRBJ2-7; 8 nucleotides line up with TRBD2. Germline loops: CDR1 LNHDA, CDR2 SQIVND (reference sequence). The CDR3 extends over 17 amino acids. J was trimmed by 4 bases and V by 3 bases; bases with no gene match: 14.

This clonotype was seen many times. This CDR3 is CASSLTPGSYSGNTIYF. DNA for the CDR3: TGTGCCAGCAGCCTTACCCCAGGGAGTTACTCTGGAAACACCATATATTTT. This rearrangement joins TRBV3-1 to TRBJ1-3, with D perhaps matching TRBD1 (5 bases). The germline V and J ends were trimmed by 4 bases and 0 bases, with 16 bases remaining between them. CDR1 and CDR2 (germline): LGHDT, YNNKEL (reference sequence). The CDR3 is made up of 17 amino acids.

This clonotype was counted a few times. The chain has TRBV27 and TRBJ1-2; D unresolved. The V gene's germline CDR1 is MNHEY and CDR2 SMNVEV (reference sequence). V lost 3 bases to trimming and J lost 7 bases, with 12 bases between them. The CDR3 runs 13 residues. The CDR3 protein is CASSFLGSGGYTF. The DNA of the CDR3 is TGTGCCAGCAGTTTCCTGGGGTCTGGTGGCTACACCTTC.

This clonotype was seen ten or more times. The genes are TRBV11-2 and TRBJ1-1; possibly TRBD1 for D (5 bases). From germline, CDR1 is SGHAT and CDR2 FQNNGV. Trimming took 5 bases from V and 10 from J, leaving 20 bases between them. This CDR3 has 14 amino acids. The CDR3 DNA is TGTGCCAGCAGCCGTATGCGGGCAGGGAACGGAGCTTTCTTT. It is translated as CASSRMRAGNGAFF.

The V gene is TRBV5-1, the J gene TRBJ1-1; possibly TRBD1 for D (5 bases). Trimming shortened V by 1 base and J by 6 bases, and 13 bases separated the two germline ends. CDR3 length: 14 residues. Germline V gives CDR1 SGHRS, CDR2 YFSETQ. CDR3 DNA sequence: TGCGCCAGCAGCTTGTGGGCAGGGCGGGCTGAAGCTTTCTTT. It encodes CASSLWAGRAEAFF.

This clonotype has at least ten counts. The chain is built from TRBV6-1 and TRBJ1-2, with D possibly matching TRBD1 (5 bases). Germline CDR1 is MNHNS and CDR2 is SASEGT. This CDR3 region has 12 residues. Trimming cost V 5 bases and J 5 bases, with 9 bases left between them. CDR3: CASSQPGYGYTF. For the CDR3, the DNA is TGTGCCAGCAGTCAGCCAGGGTATGGCTACACCTTC.

V is TRBV19 and J is TRBJ1-5; D might be TRBD1 (6 bases). The V end lost 5 bases, the J end lost 0 bases, and 8 bases lay between the germline ends. Germline loops: CDR1 LNHDA, CDR2 SQIVND (reference sequence). The CDR3 totals 14 residues. CDR3 loop: CASSGQISNQPQHF. The CDR3 bases are TGTGCCAGTAGTGGACAGATTAGCAATCAGCCCCAGCATTTT.

This clonotype was found a few times. It differs at one base from a far larger clone, so likely a read error. The rearrangement joins TRBV2 to TRBJ1-2; D unresolved. V lost 5 bases and J 8 bases, leaving 15 bases between the germline ends. Germline-derived CDR1 and CDR2 are SNHLY and FYNNEI. The CDR3 spans 13 residues. DNA of the CDR3: TGTGCCAGCAGTTACGGTCCGGCGGAGGGCTACACCTTC. Translated, it gives CASSYGPAEGYTF.

This clonotype was found many times. V usage is TRBV28 and J usage is TRBJ1-2; tentatively, D is TRBD1 (5 bases). Trimming shortened V by 2 bases and J by 4 bases, and 14 bases separated the two germline ends. The CDR3 loop spans 15 amino acids. CDR1 is MDHEN, CDR2 SYDVKM, per germline. The CDR3 nucleotides are TGTGCCAGCAGTTTAGGGGCCGCGAGAGGCTATGGCTACACCTTC. Amino acid sequence: CASSLGAARGYGYTF.